This is a list of T cell receptor beta chains from one sample in a study of blood T cell repertoires in COVID-19. Sequenced by immunoSEQ multiplex PCR; TCRdb stores in-frame clones only, minus some. Here the sample spans just over 25,000 clones, 80% to 90% being singletons. Sequencing used peripheral blood. These receptors were collected from a man between 70 and 80 years old with acute or convalescent COVID-19. CDR3s include the opening cysteine and the closing phenylalanine or tryptophan. D genes are given only for firm matches. Part of the rows lack a size; the others show once, few, many or a class for expanded clones.

j_call: TRBJ2-7
clone_size: -
v_call: TRBV27
d_call: -
cdr3_nt: TGTGCCAGCGCTGCGGGTAGCTCCTACGAGCAGTACTTC
cdr3_aa: CASAAGSSYEQYF

j_call: TRBJ1-3
clone_size: once
v_call: TRBV5-1
d_call: -
cdr3_nt: TGCGCCAGCAGCTTTGGCCAGCGAGACTCTGGAAACACCATATATTTT
cdr3_aa: CASSFGQRDSGNTIYF

j_call: TRBJ1-1
clone_size: -
v_call: TRBV24-1
d_call: TRBD1
cdr3_nt: TGTGCCACCAGTGGACAGGGCACTGAAGCTTTCTTT
cdr3_aa: CATSGQGTEAFF

j_call: TRBJ2-7
clone_size: -
v_call: TRBV7-6
d_call: -
cdr3_nt: TGTGCCTGGGAGGAGGGACAGAAATCGAACGAGCAGTACTTC
cdr3_aa: CAWEEGQKSNEQYF

j_call: TRBJ2-3
clone_size: -
v_call: TRBV2
d_call: TRBD1
cdr3_nt: TGTGCCAGCAGTCGGGACAGGGGCACAGATACGCAGTATTTT
cdr3_aa: CASSRDRGTDTQYF

j_call: TRBJ2-3
clone_size: -
v_call: TRBV10-3
d_call: TRBD2
cdr3_nt: TGTGCCATCAGTTCCACCACTAGCGAGACAGATACGCAGTATTTT
cdr3_aa: CAISSTTSETDTQYF

j_call: TRBJ1-6
clone_size: -
v_call: TRBV6-5
d_call: -
cdr3_nt: TGTGCCAGCAGCCTGACAGCTTATAATTCACCCCTCCACTTT
cdr3_aa: CASSLTAYNSPLHF

j_call: TRBJ1-6
clone_size: -
v_call: TRBV7-9
d_call: -
cdr3_nt: TGTGCCAGCGGCCCGGACAGTTACAATTCACCCCTCCACTTT
cdr3_aa: CASGPDSYNSPLHF

j_call: TRBJ1-1
clone_size: -
v_call: TRBV28
d_call: -
cdr3_nt: TGTGCCAGCAGTTTCTCAGGGAGGACTGAAGCTTTCTTT
cdr3_aa: CASSFSGRTEAFF

j_call: TRBJ1-3
clone_size: once
v_call: TRBV11-2
d_call: -
cdr3_nt: TGTGCCAGCAGTTCTGACTGGTCCTCTGGAAACACCATATATTTT
cdr3_aa: CASSSDWSSGNTIYF

j_call: TRBJ2-7
clone_size: -
v_call: TRBV9
d_call: -
cdr3_nt: TGTGCCAGCAGCGTAGAAGGTAGCGGCTACGAGCAGTACTTC
cdr3_aa: CASSVEGSGYEQYF

j_call: TRBJ2-1
clone_size: -
v_call: TRBV24-1
d_call: TRBD2
cdr3_nt: TGTGCCACCAGTGATGTGGGACTAGCGGGGGGTGAGCAGTTCTTC
cdr3_aa: CATSDVGLAGGEQFF

j_call: TRBJ1-6
clone_size: -
v_call: TRBV27
d_call: -
cdr3_nt: TGTGCCAGCAGTTCCGGACCGGGGAGGACCTATAATTCACCCCTCCACTTT
cdr3_aa: CASSSGPGRTYNSPLHF

j_call: TRBJ1-2
clone_size: -
v_call: TRBV7-9
d_call: -
cdr3_nt: TGTGCCAGCAGCTTAGGGGGGACAAAATCGGGCTACACCTTC
cdr3_aa: CASSLGGTKSGYTF

j_call: TRBJ2-1
clone_size: -
v_call: TRBV10-3
d_call: TRBD2
cdr3_nt: TGTGCCATCAGTGAGTCGCGGGAGGCGGGGGGTGAGCAGTTCTTC
cdr3_aa: CAISESREAGGEQFF

j_call: TRBJ2-2
clone_size: once
v_call: TRBV9
d_call: TRBD2
cdr3_nt: TGTGCCAGCAGTCGGGGGAGGGGAAGCACCGGGGAGCTGTTTTTT
cdr3_aa: CASSRGRGSTGELFF

j_call: TRBJ2-7
clone_size: -
v_call: TRBV5-1
d_call: -
cdr3_nt: TGCGCCAGCAGCCCTCGGACAGCCGGCGAGCAGTACTTC
cdr3_aa: CASSPRTAGEQYF

j_call: TRBJ1-2
clone_size: once
v_call: TRBV2
d_call: -
cdr3_nt: TGTGCCAGCAGGGACACGACAGGTACGAGCAGAAGGGATGGCTACACCTTC
cdr3_aa: CASRDTTGTSRRDGYTF

j_call: TRBJ2-2
clone_size: -
v_call: TRBV18
d_call: -
cdr3_nt: TGTGCCAGCTCATTGGACAGACAGAACACCGGGGAGCTGTTTTTT
cdr3_aa: CASSLDRQNTGELFF

j_call: TRBJ2-1
clone_size: -
v_call: TRBV7-9
d_call: -
cdr3_nt: TGTGCCAGCAGCTTAGAACAGGGTGGAAATGAGCAGTTCTTC
cdr3_aa: CASSLEQGGNEQFF

j_call: TRBJ2-7
clone_size: -
v_call: TRBV10-3
d_call: TRBD2
cdr3_nt: TGTGCCATCAGTGACCACATCGGGTTTCTTCGACTAGCGGGGATTCCGTCCTACGAGCAGTACTTC
cdr3_aa: CAISDHIGFLRLAGIPSYEQYF

j_call: TRBJ1-6
clone_size: -
v_call: TRBV2
d_call: -
cdr3_nt: TGTGCCACCCAGCGGCAGGGGAAAATTAATTCACCCCTCCACTTT
cdr3_aa: CATQRQGKINSPLHF

j_call: TRBJ1-5
clone_size: once
v_call: TRBV7-2
d_call: -
cdr3_nt: TGTGCCAGCAGCTTAGCGGAGGATCAGCCCCAGCATTTT
cdr3_aa: CASSLAEDQPQHF

j_call: TRBJ2-3
clone_size: -
v_call: TRBV5-1
d_call: -
cdr3_nt: TGCGCCAGCAGCTCGCAGGGGCAAGATACGCAGTATTTT
cdr3_aa: CASSSQGQDTQYF

j_call: TRBJ1-2
clone_size: -
v_call: TRBV10-3
d_call: TRBD1
cdr3_nt: TGTGCCACAACCCGGGACAGCAATGGCTACACCTTC
cdr3_aa: CATTRDSNGYTF

j_call: TRBJ2-7
clone_size: -
v_call: TRBV6-2/TRBV6-3
d_call: -
cdr3_nt: TGTGCCAGCAGCGAGGCCTACGAGCAGTACTTC
cdr3_aa: CASSEAYEQYF

j_call: TRBJ2-2
clone_size: -
v_call: TRBV4-2
d_call: -
cdr3_nt: TGTGCCAGCAGCCGGGGGGATACTGCCGGGGAGCTGTTTTTT
cdr3_aa: CASSRGDTAGELFF

j_call: TRBJ1-1
clone_size: -
v_call: TRBV4-1
d_call: -
cdr3_nt: TGCGCCAGCAGCCAAGATAAGGGAGGTGGGGACACTGAAGCTTTCTTT
cdr3_aa: CASSQDKGGGDTEAFF

j_call: TRBJ2-3
clone_size: -
v_call: TRBV9
d_call: TRBD2
cdr3_nt: TGTGCCAGCAGCGTGGGGAGGGGCACAGATACGCAGTATTTT
cdr3_aa: CASSVGRGTDTQYF

j_call: TRBJ2-7
clone_size: few
v_call: TRBV6-2/TRBV6-3
d_call: -
cdr3_nt: TGTGCCAGCAGCCGCGGAGGGACGCCCCTTCTGAACGAGCAGTACTTC
cdr3_aa: CASSRGGTPLLNEQYF

j_call: TRBJ1-4
clone_size: -
v_call: TRBV4-1
d_call: TRBD1
cdr3_nt: TGCGCCAGCAGCCAACAATCAGGGGGCACTAATGAAAAACTGTTTTTT
cdr3_aa: CASSQQSGGTNEKLFF

j_call: TRBJ1-2
clone_size: -
v_call: TRBV7-9
d_call: -
cdr3_nt: TGTGCCAGCAGCCCGAATACGGGGGGGGTTGCTGGCTACACCTTC
cdr3_aa: CASSPNTGGVAGYTF

j_call: TRBJ2-1
clone_size: -
v_call: TRBV28
d_call: TRBD2
cdr3_nt: TGTGCCAGCAGTTCCCTAGCGGGAGGCCCCTACAATGAGCAGTTCTTC
cdr3_aa: CASSSLAGGPYNEQFF

j_call: TRBJ1-1
clone_size: once
v_call: TRBV5-1
d_call: TRBD1
cdr3_nt: TGCGCCAGCAGCGCTCAGGGGGTTGGCACTGAAGCTTTCTTT
cdr3_aa: CASSAQGVGTEAFF

j_call: TRBJ1-4
clone_size: -
v_call: TRBV9
d_call: -
cdr3_nt: TGTGCCAGCAGCTCCGGTGGGAGGTCCGGGGAAAAACTGTTTTTT
cdr3_aa: CASSSGGRSGEKLFF

j_call: TRBJ2-3
clone_size: -
v_call: TRBV7-3
d_call: TRBD2
cdr3_nt: TGTGCCAGCAGCCCCTGGACTAGCGGGAGTCACGATACGCAGTATTTT
cdr3_aa: CASSPWTSGSHDTQYF

j_call: TRBJ1-4
clone_size: -
v_call: TRBV3-1/TRBV3-2
d_call: -
cdr3_nt: TGTGCCAGCAGCCAAGATGGACAGCGGTTTGCAACTAATGAAAAACTGTTTTTT
cdr3_aa: CASSQDGQRFATNEKLFF

j_call: TRBJ1-2
clone_size: few
v_call: TRBV6-2/TRBV6-3
d_call: TRBD1
cdr3_nt: TGTGCCAGCAGCGAAAGGGGGCGCGGTGGCTACACCTTC
cdr3_aa: CASSERGRGGYTF

j_call: TRBJ2-1
clone_size: -
v_call: TRBV11-1
d_call: TRBD2
cdr3_nt: TGTGCCAGCAGCTTAGAACGCGGGACTAGCGCTGTCTTC
cdr3_aa: CASSLERGTSAVF

j_call: TRBJ2-1
clone_size: -
v_call: TRBV2
d_call: TRBD2
cdr3_nt: TGTGCCAGCAGTGAACGGCTAGCGGGAGTAAATGAGCAGTTCTTC
cdr3_aa: CASSERLAGVNEQFF

j_call: TRBJ1-2
clone_size: -
v_call: TRBV3-1/TRBV3-2
d_call: -
cdr3_nt: TGTGCCAGCAGCCTCGGAGCGGGCGGCTACACCTTC
cdr3_aa: CASSLGAGGYTF

j_call: TRBJ2-2
clone_size: -
v_call: TRBV19
d_call: -
cdr3_nt: TGTGCCAGTGGTAGACCAGGTACCGGGGAGCTGTTTTTT
cdr3_aa: CASGRPGTGELFF

j_call: TRBJ2-2
clone_size: -
v_call: TRBV6-2/TRBV6-3
d_call: TRBD2
cdr3_nt: TGTGCCAGCAGCCGCACTAGCGCAAAAACGGACACCGGGGAGCTGTTTTTT
cdr3_aa: CASSRTSAKTDTGELFF

j_call: TRBJ2-7
clone_size: -
v_call: TRBV7-2
d_call: -
cdr3_nt: TGTGCCAGCAGCTTAGACAGGACCGAGCAGTACTTC
cdr3_aa: CASSLDRTEQYF

j_call: TRBJ2-1
clone_size: -
v_call: TRBV5-6
d_call: -
cdr3_nt: TGTGCCAGCACCCTGGGCCGTATGGGGCAGTTCTTC
cdr3_aa: CASTLGRMGQFF

j_call: TRBJ2-2
clone_size: -
v_call: TRBV19
d_call: TRBD2
cdr3_nt: TGTGCCAGTAGTCTAGCGGGAGGCGTCACCGGGGAGCTGTTTTTT
cdr3_aa: CASSLAGGVTGELFF